This T cell receptor beta chain derives from a study of blood T cell repertoires in COVID-19. The overall study: T cells, B-cell-depleted T cells, or PBMCs provided the cDNA or gDNA that served as material.

Authors' data handling: Reference gene primers were amplified, and this amplification served to estimate nucleated cell counts. The table came from immunoSEQ multiplex PCR; TCRdb's copy has only in-frame clones and leaves some out. The V and J calls and clone size come from that table; D and trimming were worked out from the DNA. The table records over 50,000 clones, about nine tenths of them present only once. Germline lookup yields CDR1 LGHDT and CDR2 YNNKEL (reference sequence). V lost 2 bases, J lost 5 bases, and 12 bases stayed unmatched. There are 17 residues in the CDR3. This chain links TRBV3-1 (or the pseudogene TRBV3-2) with TRBJ2-5; TRBD1 matches 9 bases. The origin of this receptor is a human donor with active COVID-19. The donor label of this sample is uncertain. Source material: peripheral blood. CDR3 in amino acids: CASSQYETGGLRETQYF. CDR3 coding DNA: TGTGCCAGCAGCCAATACGAAACAGGGGGCTTACGCGAGACCCAGTACTTC.